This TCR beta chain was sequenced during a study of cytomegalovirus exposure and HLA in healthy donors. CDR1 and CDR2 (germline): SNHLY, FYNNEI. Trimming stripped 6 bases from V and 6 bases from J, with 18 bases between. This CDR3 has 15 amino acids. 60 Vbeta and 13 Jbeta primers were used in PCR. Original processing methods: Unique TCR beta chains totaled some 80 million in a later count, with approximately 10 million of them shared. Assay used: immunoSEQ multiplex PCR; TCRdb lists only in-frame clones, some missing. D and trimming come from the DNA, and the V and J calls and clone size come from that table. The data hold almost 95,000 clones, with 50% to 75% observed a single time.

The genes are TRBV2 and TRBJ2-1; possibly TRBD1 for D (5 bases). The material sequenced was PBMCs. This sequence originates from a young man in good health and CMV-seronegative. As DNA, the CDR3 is TGTGCCAGCAGCCGAACGACGTTAGGGGTCAATGAGCAGTTCTTC. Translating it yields CASSRTTLGVNEQFF.